The T cell receptor (beta chain) described here comes from a study of T cell responses to AZD1222 COVID-19 vaccine. General study findings and limits: Spike-specific TCR breadth and depth rose after two AZD1222 doses. The CD4 TCRs associated with vaccination extended across spike and predominated at 160-218 and 743-854. Nearly half of the spike-specific TCRs reportedly recognize variant regions that carry no mutations.

Clones were read by immunoSEQ multiplex PCR, and TCRdb kept only the in-frame ones, dropping some. The sample includes fewer than 110,000 clones, approximately 88% of them seen just once. Note on this clone: Its specificity is unknown.

V was clipped by 2 bases and J by 0 bases, with 6 bases between them. Germline values: CDR1 SGHTA, CDR2 FQGTGA. The CDR3 loop spans 14 amino acids. The rearrangement joins TRBV7-3 to TRBJ2-3; no clear D gene. This TCR came from an adult in good health. The specimen was peripheral blood, collected on day 0 of AZD1222 vaccination. CDR3 DNA: TGTGCCAGCAGCTTATCCGTAAGCACAGATACGCAGTATTTT. Translating it yields CASSLSVSTDTQYF.